The 26 T cell receptor beta chains given below trace back to one sample, sequenced in a study of blood T cell repertoires in COVID-19. Method: immunoSEQ multiplex PCR; TCRdb's copy keeps in-frame clones and lacks some. This table holds some 300,000 clones, approximately 90% found once. The specimen sequenced was PBMCs or T cells enriched from blood (not recorded which). The receptors derive from a woman aged 25 to 39 who had been exposed to COVID-19.

The chain couples TRBV5-1 to TRBJ1-5; D gene unclear. CDR3 length: 13 amino acids. V was shortened by 4 bases and J by 9 bases, with 14 bases between the two germline ends. The germline CDR1 and CDR2 sequences are SGHRS and YFSETQ. The CDR3 DNA is TGCGCCAGCAGCATCGACGGGTTTAGGCCCCAGCATTTT. Translation gives CASSIDGFRPQHF.

The genes are TRBV3-1 (or the pseudogene TRBV3-2) and TRBJ1-2; 9 bases fit TRBD1. The CDR3 has 17 residues. Trimming cost V 2 bases and J 7 bases; bases outside gene matches: 14. The germline V gene has CDR1 LGHDT and CDR2 YNNKEL (reference sequence). CDR3 nucleotide sequence: TGTGCCAGCAGCCAATTCTCCCTAACAGGGGGCAGCGGTGGCTACACCTTC. It yields the protein CASSQFSLTGGSGGYTF.

The V gene is TRBV11-2, the J gene TRBJ2-7; 10 bases align to TRBD1. The trim removed 4 bases at V and 6 bases at J, leaving 9 bases unmatched. CDR1 and CDR2 (germline): SGHAT, FQNNGV. The CDR3 loop spans 15 amino acids. This CDR3 reads CASSSPGQGSSEQYF. The DNA for the CDR3 is TGTGCCAGCAGCTCTCCGGGACAGGGGTCATCCGAGCAGTACTTC.

This chain uses TRBV11-2 with TRBJ1-5; D possibly corresponds to TRBD1 (5 bases). The CDR3 spans 18 residues. Germline CDR1 is SGHAT and CDR2 is FQNNGV. Trimming left V 1 base short and J 0 bases short, with 16 bases between. CDR3 sequence (DNA): TGTGCCAGCAGCTTAGCCGCGCGGGGGGGAAATAGCAATCAGCCCCAGCATTTT. This gives the protein CASSLAARGGNSNQPQHF.

The genes are TRBV10-3 and TRBJ1-2; 7 bases align to TRBD1. V gave up 6 bases and J gave up 6 bases; unmatched junction bases: 10. The CDR3 contains 14 residues. Germline V gives CDR1 ENHRY, CDR2 SYGVKD. The CDR3 sequence: CAIRGTDRDNGYTF. In DNA, the CDR3 is TGTGCCATCAGGGGGACCGACAGGGACAATGGCTACACCTTC.

V and J are TRBV11-2 and TRBJ2-4; D remains ambiguous. V dropped 3 bases and J dropped 1 base, with 7 bases sitting between them. The CDR3 is made up of 14 amino acids. Germline assignment: CDR1 SGHAT and CDR2 FQNNGV. CDR3 coding DNA: TGTGCCAGCAGCTTCGTCGGGGCCAAAAACATTCAGTACTTC. Amino acids: CASSFVGAKNIQYF.

The rearrangement joins TRBV10-2 to TRBJ2-7; TRBD1 matches 8 bases. This CDR3 is built from 16 residues. The germline gives CDR1 WSHSY, CDR2 SAAADI. The trim removed 2 bases at V and 3 bases at J, leaving 9 bases unmatched. The CDR3 DNA is TGCGCCAGCAGTGAGCCGGGACAGGAGGGGTACTACGAGCAGTACTTC. Its protein product is CASSEPGQEGYYEQYF.

The V gene is TRBV6-5, the J gene TRBJ2-2; the D is unclear. The CDR3 spans 15 residues. Trimming left V 11 bases short and J 1 base short, with 17 bases between. Germline CDR1 MNHEY, CDR2 SVGAGI. The CDR3 DNA sequence: TGTGCCGGCGCGGTCGAGAGAATGAACACCGGGGAGCTGTTTTTT. Translation gives CAGAVERMNTGELFF.

V is TRBV18 and J is TRBJ1-2; 8 nucleotides agree with TRBD1. The CDR3 runs to 17 residues. Germline assignment: CDR1 KGHSH and CDR2 LQKENI. The junction had 13 bases not matched to a gene; V was cut back by 3 bases and J by 4 bases. CDR3 amino acids: CASSPRNTGGVGYGYTF. The CDR3 nucleotides read TGTGCCAGCTCACCCCGGAATACAGGGGGGGTCGGCTATGGCTACACCTTC.

Notes on this clone: Distinct nucleotide sequences in the sample also encode this CDR3. J is TRBJ2-7 and V is TRBV28; 8 positions agree with TRBD1. CDR1 and CDR2 from the germline V gene are MDHEN and SYDVKM. J was trimmed by 4 bases and V by 6 bases; bases with no gene match: 14. The CDR3 extends over 16 amino acids. The CDR3 is CASRGHTGQGAYEQYF. The CDR3, as DNA: TGTGCCAGCAGGGGACACACGGGGCAGGGGGCATACGAGCAGTACTTC. Full variable domain (outside the CDR3, taken from reference TRBV28 and TRBJ2-7): DVKVTQSSRYLVKRTGEKVFLECVQDMDHENMFWYRQDPGLGLRLIYFSYDVKMKEKGDIPEGYSVSREKKERFSLILESASTNQTSMYLCASRGHTGQGAYEQYFGPGTRLTVT.

The rearrangement links TRBV5-1 to TRBJ1-2; tentatively, D is TRBD1 (5 bases). The CDR3 loop spans 15 amino acids. Trimming took 0 bases from V and 7 from J, leaving 16 bases between them. Germline V gene sequence: CDR1 SGHRS, CDR2 YFSETQ. CDR3: CASSLAIGEVGGYTF. The CDR3 nucleotides read TGCGCCAGCAGCTTGGCCATAGGGGAAGTCGGTGGCTACACCTTC.

The V call is TRBV11-2, the J call TRBJ2-3; maybe TRBD1 (5 bases). From germline, CDR1 is SGHAT and CDR2 FQNNGV. V lost 6 bases, J lost 2 bases, and 18 bases lay in between. The CDR3 is 16 amino acids. CDR3 loop: CASSLPDSLYTDTQYF. For the CDR3, the DNA is TGTGCCAGCAGTTTACCTGACAGCCTCTACACAGATACGCAGTATTTT.

This rearrangement joins TRBV19 to TRBJ1-1; a weak D match, TRBD1 (6 bases). This CDR3 contains 18 residues. Germline CDR1 is LNHDA and CDR2 is SQIVND (reference sequence). V lost 4 bases and J lost 11, with 32 bases in between. The CDR3 bases are TGTGCCAGTAGTAGTTGGTTTTCGGACAGCGTATTTCCTGGGCTCGCTTTCTTT. It is translated as CASSSWFSDSVFPGLAFF.

This rearrangement joins TRBV12-3 or TRBV12-4 to TRBJ2-7; a weak D match, TRBD1 (5 bases). The V gene lost 6 bases and the J gene lost 4 bases, with 13 bases spanning the gap. The CDR3 has 13 residues. The CDR3 is CASSPGHYYEQYF. Written as DNA, the CDR3 is TGTGCCAGCAGCCCCGGACACTATTACGAGCAGTACTTC.

J is TRBJ1-1 and V is TRBV4-1; TRBD1 matches 7 bases. With 4 bases clipped from V and 4 bases from J, the junction kept 3 bases outside the gene matches. This CDR3 is built from 13 residues. Germline V lookup: CDR1 MGHRA, CDR2 YSYEKL. Written as DNA, the CDR3 is TGCGCCAGCAGCCTATCAGGGGGCACTGAAGCTTTCTTT. As protein: CASSLSGGTEAFF.

The V and J genes are TRBV27 and TRBJ1-2; 7 nucleotides match TRBD1. The CDR3 covers 16 residues. With 0 bases clipped from V and 1 base from J, the junction kept 5 bases outside the gene matches. CDR1 and CDR2 (germline): MNHEY, SMNVEV (reference sequence). CDR3 sequence: CASSLSLGTVNYGYTF. The CDR3 DNA follows: TGTGCCAGCAGTTTATCGCTAGGGACAGTTAACTATGGCTACACCTTC.

The V gene is TRBV6-5, the J gene TRBJ1-3, with TRBD1 as a possible D gene (6 bases). V was cut by 0 bases and J by 4 bases, with 10 bases left in between. The CDR3 is 15 residues long. Looked up from germline, CDR1 is MNHEY and CDR2 is SVGAGI. The CDR3 protein is CASSYSDRSGNTIYF. CDR3 DNA sequence: TGTGCCAGCAGTTACTCTGACAGGTCCGGAAACACCATATATTTT.

As DNA, the CDR3 is TGTGCCAGCAGTTTATGGGGAGGGGGGGACACTGAAGCTTTCTTT. It codes for CASSLWGGGDTEAFF. This chain links TRBV27 with TRBJ1-1, with a weak D call TRBD1 (6 bases). The CDR3 loop spans 15 amino acids. Germline V CDR1 and CDR2: MNHEY, SMNVEV (reference sequence). V gave up 1 base and J gave up 3 bases, with 12 bases separating them.

J is TRBJ1-2 and V is TRBV3-1 (or the pseudogene TRBV3-2), with TRBD1 identical over 7 bases. Germline loops: CDR1 LGHDT, CDR2 YNNKEL (reference sequence). There are 13 residues in the CDR3. V gave up 4 bases and J gave up 6 bases; unmatched junction bases: 5. CDR3 in DNA: TGTGCCAGCAGCCGGGACAGCTACAATGGCTACACCTTC. Translation: CASSRDSYNGYTF.

The chain has TRBV5-8 and TRBJ1-2; no reliable D call. Germline V gives CDR1 SGHTS, CDR2 YDEGEE. The CDR3 totals 14 residues. Trimming stripped 2 bases from V and 7 bases from J, with 15 bases between. The DNA of the CDR3 is TGTGCCAGCAGCTTATTACGTCTTCGGGGTGGCTACACCTTC. Its translation is CASSLLRLRGGYTF. Variable domain in full (rest from reference TRBV5-8 and TRBJ1-2): EAGVTQSPTHLIKTRGQQATLRCSPISGHTSVYWYQQALGLGLQFLLWYDEGEERNRGNFPPRFSGRQFPNYSSELNVNALELEDSALYLCASSLLRLRGGYTFGSGTRLTVV.

The chain employs TRBV10-3 and TRBJ1-6; 7 bases fit TRBD1. The J segment lost 7 bases and the V segment lost 3 bases, leaving 3 bases of the junction unmatched. CDR1 is ENHRY and CDR2 is SYGVKD in the germline V gene. CDR3 size: 14 residues. As DNA, the CDR3 is TGTGCCATCAGTGACCGGGACAGAAATTCACCCCTCCACTTT. Translating it yields CAISDRDRNSPLHF.

V gene TRBV4-2 combines with J gene TRBJ2-1; 11 bases align to TRBD2. V lost 1 base to trimming and J lost 6 bases; unmatched junction nucleotides: 11. The germline CDR1 and CDR2 sequences are LGHNA and YNFKEQ. The CDR3 is 18 residues long. The CDR3 DNA reads as TGTGCCAGCAGCCAAGCACTTGGTCGGCTAGCGGGGGGCAATGAGCAGTTCTTC. Protein sequence: CASSQALGRLAGGNEQFF.

The rearrangement joins TRBV4-1 to TRBJ2-3; 9 bases agree with TRBD2. CDR3 length equals 17 residues. CDR1 is MGHRA, CDR2 YSYEKL, per germline. V lost 0 bases and J lost 1; bases outside the gene matches: 5. The CDR3 nucleotides read TGCGCCAGCAGCCAAGATTGGAGCGGGGGGCGCACAGATACGCAGTATTTT. It translates to CASSQDWSGGRTDTQYF.

The chain joins TRBV7-3 to TRBJ2-5; tentative D call: TRBD2 (5 bases). Trimming removed 5 bases at V and 1 base at J, with 11 bases between. Germline V CDR1 and CDR2: SGHTA, FQGTGA. There are 14 residues in the CDR3. CDR3 sequence: CASSRDAIQETQYF. The CDR3 DNA follows: TGTGCCAGCAGCCGGGATGCGATCCAAGAGACCCAGTACTTC.

CDR3 region: CASSYSGGQSSYEQYF. The CDR3 DNA follows: TGTGCCAGCAGTTACTCTGGGGGACAGAGCTCCTACGAGCAGTACTTC. The gene calls are TRBV6-6 and TRBJ2-7; 7 bases match TRBD1. Germline V CDR1 and CDR2: MNHNY, SVGAGI (reference sequence). V dropped 0 bases and J dropped 0; count of bases not matched to a gene: 5. CDR3 size: 16 residues.

The rearrangement links TRBV12-5 to TRBJ1-3, with D uncertain. The V and J ends lost 9 bases and 4 bases respectively, with 10 bases between them. The CDR3 extends over 12 amino acids. The germline V gene encodes CDR1 LGHNT and CDR2 FRNRAP. CDR3 nucleotides: TGTGCTAGGCCAACGAGGGGAAACACCATATATTTT. The encoded protein is CARPTRGNTIYF.